This TCR beta chain was captured by sequencing in a study of T-cell memory formation after mild COVID-19. For the study at large: The TCR clusters were mostly specific to one donor. Study findings and constraints: Cross-reactive memory apparently joined, as some responding clones appeared in pre-infection memory. CD4+ contracting clones lay mainly in CM and EM, CD8+ ones in EMRA.

Ten or more counts support this clonotype. The antigen remains undetermined. Germline V CDR1 and CDR2: SGHRS, YFSETQ. The trim removed 3 bases at V and 7 bases at J, leaving 8 bases unmatched. The CDR3 loop spans 15 amino acids. Barcoded TCR alpha and TCR beta cDNA libraries with UMIs came from 5'RACE using constant-segment primers. TCRdb independently ran MiXCR on the 5' RACE reads; one entry per CDR3 protein. Among about 350,000 distinct CDR3 sequences, roughly 13% were seen once, and the ten largest hold 22%. The receptor was derived from a man between 18 and 29 years old who had mild COVID-19 (a few samples of this study predate the infection). Cell type and time point are not known. The material sequenced was PBMCs or a T cell subset sorted from them (not recorded which). This rearrangement joins TRBV5-1 to TRBJ2-1; 9 nucleotides agree with TRBD1. The CDR3 coding sequence is TGCGCCAGCAGCTCACTCGGGACAGGGTATAATGAGCAGTTCTTC. Residues: CASSSLGTGYNEQFF.